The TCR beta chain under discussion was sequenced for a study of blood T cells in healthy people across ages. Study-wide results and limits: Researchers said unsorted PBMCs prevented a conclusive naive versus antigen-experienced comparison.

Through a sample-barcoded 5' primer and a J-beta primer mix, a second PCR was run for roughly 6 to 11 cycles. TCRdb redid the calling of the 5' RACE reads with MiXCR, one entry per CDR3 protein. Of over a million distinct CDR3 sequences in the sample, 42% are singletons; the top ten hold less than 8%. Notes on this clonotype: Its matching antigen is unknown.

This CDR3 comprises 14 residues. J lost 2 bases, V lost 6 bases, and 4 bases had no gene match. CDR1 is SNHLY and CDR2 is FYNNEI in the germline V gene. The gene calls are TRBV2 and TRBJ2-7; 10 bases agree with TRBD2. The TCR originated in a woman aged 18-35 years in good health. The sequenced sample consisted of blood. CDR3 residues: CASSEREGPYEQYF. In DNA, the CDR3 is TGTGCCAGCAGCGAGCGGGAGGGCCCCTACGAGCAGTACTTC.